The 7 T cell receptor beta chains below come from one sample, sequenced in a study of T-cell memory formation after mild COVID-19. TCRdb re-analysed the 5' RACE reads in MiXCR, keeping a single row per CDR3 protein. The sample carries 450,000 to 650,000 distinct CDR3 sequences, roughly 18% recorded once. Material for sequencing was PBMCs or a T cell subset sorted from them (not recorded which). The source is an adult woman who had mild COVID-19 (a few samples of this study predate the infection). Cell type and time point are not known.

This clonotype was observed a handful of times. The chain recombines TRBV29-1 with TRBJ2-7; 8 bases fit TRBD1. CDR3 length equals 14 residues. With 4 bases clipped from V and 2 bases from J, the junction kept 7 bases outside the gene matches. Germline V gene sequence: CDR1 SQVTM, CDR2 ANQGSEA. CDR3 residues: CSVVGRQGTYEQYF. CDR3 nucleotide sequence: TGCAGCGTTGTTGGTCGACAGGGGACCTACGAGCAGTACTTC.

This clonotype was seen repeatedly, ten times or more. The junction and the germline gene differ at one end; a read error may be behind it. This rearrangement joins TRBV5-1 to TRBJ2-1; 9 bases fit TRBD1. In germline, CDR1 is SGHRS, CDR2 YFSETQ. The CDR3 is made up of 15 amino acids. Here the CDR3 reads CASSLGQGSYNEQFF. For the CDR3, the DNA is TGTGCCAGCAGCTTAGGACAGGGGTCCTACAATGAGCAGTTCTTC. Filled out from reference TRBV5-1 and TRBJ2-1, the complete variable domain reads KAGVTQTPRYLIKTRGQQVTLSCSPISGHRSVSWYQQTPGQGLQFLFEYFSETQRNKGNFPGRFSGRQFSNSRSEMNVSTLELGDSALYLCASSLGQGSYNEQFFGPGTRLTVL.

This clonotype was counted between two and nine times. V usage is TRBV4-2 and J usage is TRBJ2-5; 10 nucleotides match TRBD1. The CDR3 totals 16 residues. Germline loops: CDR1 LGHNA, CDR2 YNFKEQ. V lost 4 bases to trimming and J lost 2 bases; unmatched junction nucleotides: 7. For the CDR3, the DNA is TGTGCCAGCAGCCGAGGACAGGGGGGCCCACAAGAGACCCAGTACTTC. Encoded protein: CASSRGQGGPQETQYF.

In its sample, this clonotype was seen a few times. The chain employs TRBV15 and TRBJ2-7; 9 positions agree with TRBD2. The CDR3 loop spans 14 amino acids. The J segment lost 6 bases and the V segment lost 6 bases, leaving 9 bases of the junction unmatched. Germline V CDR1 and CDR2: LNHNV, YYDKDF (reference sequence). CDR3 in amino acids: CATRGISGGSEQYF. The CDR3 nucleotides are TGTGCCACCAGGGGCATAAGCGGGGGGTCCGAGCAGTACTTC.

This clonotype was seen more than once but under ten times. V and J are TRBV4-1 and TRBJ2-4, with D unclear. V shed 4 bases and J shed 2 bases, with 9 bases lying between them. Germline V gene sequence: CDR1 MGHRA, CDR2 YSYEKL. This CDR3 comprises 14 residues. CDR3 coding DNA: TGCGCCAGCAGCCCATACACGACCAAAAACATTCAGTACTTC. Translating gives CASSPYTTKNIQYF.

This clonotype was recorded a few times. The J gene is TRBJ1-1, the V gene TRBV2; D not resolved. Germline V CDR1 and CDR2: SNHLY, FYNNEI. Trimming removed 2 bases at V and 7 bases at J, with 5 bases between. There are 11 residues in the CDR3. The CDR3 nucleotides read TGTGCCAGCAGTGAATTGCTTGAAGCTTTCTTT. Protein: CASSELLEAFF.

V and J are TRBV6-2 or TRBV6-3 and TRBJ2-3; D gene ambiguous. Trimming took 3 bases from V and 1 from J, leaving 14 bases between them. The CDR3 extends over 16 amino acids. The germline gives CDR1 MNHEY, CDR2 SVGEGT. Here the CDR3 reads CASSYVSSPGTDTQYF. DNA for the CDR3: TGTGCCAGCAGTTATGTATCGAGCCCCGGCACAGATACGCAGTATTTT.